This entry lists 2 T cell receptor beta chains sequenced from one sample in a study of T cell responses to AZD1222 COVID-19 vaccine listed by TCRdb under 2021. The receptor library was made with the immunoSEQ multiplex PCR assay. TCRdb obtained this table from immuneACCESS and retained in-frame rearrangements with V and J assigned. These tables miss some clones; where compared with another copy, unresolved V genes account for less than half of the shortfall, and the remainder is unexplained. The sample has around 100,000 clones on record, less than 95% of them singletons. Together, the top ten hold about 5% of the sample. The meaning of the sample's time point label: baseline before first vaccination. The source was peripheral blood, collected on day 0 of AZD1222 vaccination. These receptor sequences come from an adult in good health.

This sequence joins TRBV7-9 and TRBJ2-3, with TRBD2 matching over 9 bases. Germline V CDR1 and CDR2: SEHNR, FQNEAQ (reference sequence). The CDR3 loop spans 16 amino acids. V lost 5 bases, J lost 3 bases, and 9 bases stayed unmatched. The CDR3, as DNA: TGTGCCAGCAGCCCCCGCGGGGGGGATTGGACAGATACGCAGTATTTT. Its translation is CASSPRGGDWTDTQYF.

Here the CDR3 reads CASTDDRRYGYTF. CDR3 nucleotide sequence: TGTGCCAGTACCGACGACAGGCGATATGGCTACACCTTC. This rearrangement joins TRBV19 to TRBJ1-2, with a weak D call TRBD1 (6 bases). Germline CDR1 and CDR2: LNHDA and SQIVND (reference sequence). CDR3 length: 13 amino acids. Trimming took off 7 bases at V and 5 bases at J, with 14 bases between the two ends.